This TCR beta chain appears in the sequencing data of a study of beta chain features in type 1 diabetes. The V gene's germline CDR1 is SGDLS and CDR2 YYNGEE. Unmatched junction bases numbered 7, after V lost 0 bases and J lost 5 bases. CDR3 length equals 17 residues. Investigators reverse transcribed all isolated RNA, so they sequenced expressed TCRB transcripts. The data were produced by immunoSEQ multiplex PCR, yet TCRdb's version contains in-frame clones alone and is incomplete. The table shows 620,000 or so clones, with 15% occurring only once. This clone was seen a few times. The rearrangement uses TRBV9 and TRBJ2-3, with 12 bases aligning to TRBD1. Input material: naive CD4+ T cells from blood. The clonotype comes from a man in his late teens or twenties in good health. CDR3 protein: CASSVEAGQGAKDTQYF. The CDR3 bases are TGTGCCAGCAGCGTAGAAGCGGGACAGGGGGCAAAAGATACGCAGTATTTT.